These 16 T cell receptor beta chains were sequenced from one sample in a study of blood T cell repertoires in COVID-19. Sequencing used immunoSEQ multiplex PCR; TCRdb keeps in-frame clones, though not all of them. Found here are about 40,000 clones, 92% of them singletons; the top ten hold approximately 9%. The material sequenced was peripheral blood. The receptors were sampled from a man between 50 and 59 years old with active COVID-19.

The CDR3 is CASSLLTGGNTEAFF. CDR3 nucleotides: TGCGCCAGCAGCTTATTGACAGGGGGGAACACTGAAGCTTTCTTT. The V call is TRBV5-1, the J call TRBJ1-1; 9 bases line up with TRBD1. Trimming removed 2 bases from V and 1 base from J; junction bases left unmatched: 3. The CDR3 runs 15 residues. The V gene's germline CDR1 is SGHRS and CDR2 YFSETQ.

CDR3 nucleotide sequence: TGTGCCAGCAGTGCGGAAGGGACTAGCGGGGGTCGAGGTGCGCAGTATTTT. Its translation is CASSAEGTSGGRGAQYF. The V gene is TRBV2, the J gene TRBJ2-3; 14 positions agree with TRBD2. The V gene's germline CDR1 is SNHLY and CDR2 FYNNEI. This CDR3 region has 17 residues. V trimming: 4 bases; J trimming: 10 bases; junction bases outside the gene matches: 13.

The chain is built from TRBV2 and TRBJ1-1; a possible D gene is TRBD1 (6 bases). The V end was cut by 6 bases, the J end by 1 base, with 21 bases between. CDR1 SNHLY and CDR2 FYNNEI come from the germline V gene. The CDR3 covers 17 residues. For the CDR3, the DNA is TGTGCCAGCAGCCCCCTGATTAGGCCGGGACAGAACACTGAAGCTTTCTTT. Amino acid sequence: CASSPLIRPGQNTEAFF. Together with reference TRBV2 and TRBJ1-1, the CDR3 gives the full variable domain: EPEVTQTPSHQVTQMGQEVILRCVPISNHLYFYWYRQILGQKVEFLVSFYNNEISEKSEIFDDQFSVERPDGSNFTLKIRSTKLEDSAMYFCASSPLIRPGQNTEAFFGQGTRLTVV.

This chain joins TRBV6-1 and TRBJ2-3, with D possibly being TRBD1 (6 bases). Looked up from germline, CDR1 is MNHNS and CDR2 is SASEGT. There are 16 residues in the CDR3. V was pared by 2 bases and J by 3 bases, with 15 bases between. The CDR3 reads CASSETTGYQTDTQYF. The CDR3 DNA reads as TGTGCCAGCAGTGAAACTACAGGGTATCAAACAGATACGCAGTATTTT.

This clone was detected once. The V gene is TRBV12-3 or TRBV12-4, the J gene TRBJ2-5; possible D gene TRBD2, 6 bases. The CDR3 is 11 amino acids. Trimming removed 1 base from V and 13 bases from J, with 10 bases in between. CDR3 in amino acids: CASSLVGGLYF. The CDR3 DNA reads as TGTGCCAGCAGTTTAGTCGGGGGATTGTACTTC.

This sequence joins TRBV5-6 and TRBJ2-6; the match to TRBD1 covers 12 bases. The CDR3 sequence is 18 residues long. Per germline, CDR1 SGHDT and CDR2 YYEEEE. The V gene end was trimmed by 8 bases and the J gene end by 4 bases; junction bases not matched to a gene: 13. DNA for the CDR3: TGTGCCAGTGGGAGGGGACAGGGGGCCCCCCCCGGGGCCAACGTCCTGACTTTC. Its translation is CASGRGQGAPPGANVLTF.

The chain carries TRBV19 and TRBJ2-7, with 10 bases lining up with TRBD2. This CDR3 region has 15 residues. Germline CDR1 LNHDA, CDR2 SQIVND (reference sequence). V lost 4 bases and J lost 0; bases outside the gene matches: 3. CDR3 amino acids: CASSKRTSGSYEQYF. CDR3 DNA sequence: TGTGCCAGTAGTAAAAGGACTAGCGGCTCCTACGAGCAGTACTTC.

The chain couples TRBV4-1 to TRBJ2-1, with a tentative D call TRBD2 (6 bases). The CDR3 extends over 13 amino acids. Germline loops: CDR1 MGHRA, CDR2 YSYEKL. Trimming left V 4 bases short and J 7 bases short, with 11 bases between. The DNA of the CDR3 is TGCGCCAGCAGCCCGGGACTTTGGAATGAGCAGTTCTTC. As protein: CASSPGLWNEQFF.

V and J are TRBV24-1 and TRBJ2-4, with a possible D match to TRBD1 (5 bases). Germline V CDR1 and CDR2: KGHDR, SFDVKD. The CDR3 sequence is 16 residues long. V was shortened by 12 bases and J by 4 bases, with 24 bases between the two germline ends. CDR3 nucleotides: TGTGCCGTTGGATGCCCCCCGGCGACAGAGAAAAACATTCAGTACTTC. Its protein is CAVGCPPATEKNIQYF.

This chain uses TRBV11-2 with TRBJ1-1; tentative D call: TRBD1 (5 bases). Germline CDR1 SGHAT, CDR2 FQNNGV. The CDR3 extends over 13 amino acids. Between the trimmed V and J ends, which lost 5 bases and 1 base, there was a span of 8 bases. CDR3 in DNA: TGTGCCAGCAGCACCCAGGGGAACACTGAAGCTTTCTTT. As protein: CASSTQGNTEAFF. The complete variable domain, with remaining parts taken from reference TRBV11-2 and TRBJ1-1, reads EAGVAQSPRYKIIEKRQSVAFWCNPISGHATLYWYQQILGQGPKLLIQFQNNGVVDDSQLPKDRFSAERLKGVDSTLKIQPAKLEDSAVYLCASSTQGNTEAFFGQGTRLTVV.

The rearrangement joins TRBV28 to TRBJ2-7; D is perhaps TRBD2 (6 bases). CDR3 size: 14 residues. From germline, CDR1 is MDHEN and CDR2 SYDVKM. V shed 3 bases and J shed 1 base, with 10 bases lying between them. Here the CDR3 reads CASSFPGGSYEQYF. The CDR3 DNA is TGTGCCAGCAGTTTCCCTGGGGGGTCCTACGAGCAGTACTTC.

This rearrangement joins TRBV7-6 to TRBJ2-7; TRBD1 agrees at 11 bases. The junction had 21 bases not matched to a gene; V was cut back by 8 bases and J by 0 bases. The V gene's germline CDR1 is SGHVS and CDR2 FNYEAQ. The length of the CDR3 is 20 residues. CDR3 region: CASLLAQRRDRGISSYEQYF. The CDR3, as DNA: TGTGCCAGCCTTCTAGCACAAAGGCGGGACAGGGGGATCAGCTCCTACGAGCAGTACTTC.

The chain is built from TRBV24-1 and TRBJ1-2, with TRBD1 as a possible D gene (6 bases). Germline assignment: CDR1 KGHDR and CDR2 SFDVKD. This CDR3 contains 13 residues. Between the trimmed V and J ends, which lost 7 bases and 4 bases, there was a span of 12 bases. The CDR3 spells CATSRGGAYGYTF. The CDR3 nucleotides read TGTGCCACCAGCAGGGGAGGGGCCTATGGCTACACCTTC.

V gene TRBV5-1 combines with J gene TRBJ2-2, with TRBD2 identical over 9 bases. This CDR3 comprises 15 residues. Germline V gives CDR1 SGHRS, CDR2 YFSETQ. The V and J ends lost 7 bases and 3 bases, in that order; junction bases with no gene match: 7. The CDR3 sequence is CASSSGLAYTGELFF. In nucleotides, the CDR3 is TGCGCCAGCTCCTCGGGACTAGCATACACCGGGGAGCTGTTTTTT.

The chain uses TRBV5-4 and TRBJ1-3, with D possibly TRBD1 on 5 matching bases. The V gene's germline CDR1 is SGHNT and CDR2 YYREEE (reference sequence). V dropped 3 bases and J dropped 7 bases, with 11 bases sitting between them. CDR3 length: 13 residues. DNA for the CDR3: TGTGCCAGCAGCTCGGGCAGGGCGAACACCATATATTTT. The encoded protein is CASSSGRANTIYF.

V usage is TRBV6-5 and J usage is TRBJ1-3; no clear D. The CDR3 extends over 15 amino acids. Trimming took 11 bases from V and 2 from J, leaving 19 bases between them. CDR1 and CDR2 (germline): MNHEY, SVGAGI. CDR3 sequence reads: CAGRPQEAPGNTIYF. The DNA for the CDR3 is TGTGCCGGAAGACCCCAGGAAGCACCTGGAAACACCATATATTTT.